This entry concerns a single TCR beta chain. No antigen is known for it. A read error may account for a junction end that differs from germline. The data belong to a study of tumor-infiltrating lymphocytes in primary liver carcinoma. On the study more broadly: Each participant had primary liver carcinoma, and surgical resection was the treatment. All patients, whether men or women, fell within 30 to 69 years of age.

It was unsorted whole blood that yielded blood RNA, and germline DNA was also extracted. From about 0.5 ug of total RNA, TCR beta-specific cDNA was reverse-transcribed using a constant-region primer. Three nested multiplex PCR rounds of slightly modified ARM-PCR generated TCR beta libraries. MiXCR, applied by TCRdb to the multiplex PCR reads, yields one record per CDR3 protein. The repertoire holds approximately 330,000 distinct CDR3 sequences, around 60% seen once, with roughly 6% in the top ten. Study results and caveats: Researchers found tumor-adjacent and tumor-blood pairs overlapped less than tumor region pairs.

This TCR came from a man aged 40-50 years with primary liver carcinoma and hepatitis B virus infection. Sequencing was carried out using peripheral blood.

The CDR3 DNA reads as TGTTCCTGGAGTGCCCTATCGCCTCAGGGTACGCAGTATTTT. It yields the protein CSWSALSPQGTQYF. The chain links TRBV30 to TRBJ2-3; D is perhaps TRBD1 (5 bases). Germline-derived CDR1 and CDR2 are GTSNPN and SVGIG (reference sequence). The CDR3 totals 14 residues.